The 17 T cell receptor beta chains below were found in one sample sequenced in a study of T cells in Graves' hyperthyroidism and ophthalmopathy. Using RNA transcripts as the source, TCR beta CDR3 regions were amplified. First-round RT-PCR of the TCR CDR3 relied on the HTBI primer set. TCRdb recomputed calls from the multiplex PCR reads with MiXCR, one row per CDR3 protein. Of 450,000 to 500,000 distinct CDR3 sequences detected, approximately 23% appear once; the ten largest clones hold around 54%. Material: blood. Receptor source: a woman aged 65 to 85 with Graves' ophthalmopathy.

This clonotype was observed at least ten times. The chain recombines TRBV2 with TRBJ2-5; possible D gene TRBD2, 5 bases. The CDR3 has 13 amino acids. The germline V and J ends were trimmed by 7 bases and 1 base, with 10 bases remaining between them. The germline V gene encodes CDR1 SNHLY and CDR2 FYNNEI. CDR3 coding DNA: TGTGCCAGCACCACCGGGGTCCAAGAGACCCAGTACTTC. It encodes CASTTGVQETQYF.

To note about this clonotype: A much bigger clone sits one base away, suggesting this may be a read error. The CDR3 coding sequence is TGTGCCAGCAGCTTAGCGGGAGTCCAAGGGACCCAGTACTTC. It yields the protein CASSLAGVQGTQYF. V usage is TRBV11-3 and J usage is TRBJ2-5; tentative D call: TRBD2 (6 bases). The CDR3 consists of 14 residues. The germline gives CDR1 SGHNT, CDR2 YENEEA.

In its sample, this clonotype was seen many times. The genes are TRBV2 and TRBJ2-5; D is possibly TRBD2 (6 bases). V gave up 9 bases and J gave up 7 bases, with 24 bases separating them. Germline assignment: CDR1 SNHLY and CDR2 FYNNEI. The CDR3 loop spans 15 amino acids. The CDR3 sequence is CARRKRAQGIGTQYF. The CDR3 bases are TGTGCCAGAAGGAAGCGGGCCCAAGGGATCGGGACCCAGTACTTC.

This clonotype has ten or more counts. The chain recombines TRBV12-3 or TRBV12-4 with TRBJ2-7; D unresolved. The CDR3 length is 13 residues. Trimming took 6 bases from V and 1 from J, leaving 10 bases between them. The CDR3 region has the DNA TGTGCCAGCAGCTTGGGGTTATCCTACGAGCAGTACTTC. Its translation: CASSLGLSYEQYF.

This clonotype was picked up many times. The rearrangement uses TRBV2 and TRBJ2-5; 8 bases map to TRBD2. This CDR3 contains 14 residues. CDR1 is SNHLY, CDR2 FYNNEI, per germline. V was clipped by 5 bases and J by 2 bases; unmatched bases: 4. The CDR3 bases are TGTGCCAGCAGTTCCGGGACTAGTCAAGAGACCCAGTACTTC. It encodes CASSSGTSQETQYF.

The rearrangement joins TRBV5-1 to TRBJ1-1; D is unclear. This CDR3 comprises 14 residues. V was clipped by 4 bases and J by 5 bases, with 15 bases between them. Germline V gene lookup returns CDR1 SGHRS and CDR2 YFSETQ. CDR3 coding DNA: TGCGCCAGCAGCACCGGACTGGGCGTGACTGAAGCTTTCTTT. Residues: CASSTGLGVTEAFF.

This clonotype was recorded many times. The chain employs TRBV6-2 or TRBV6-3 and TRBJ1-5, with TRBD1 as a possible D gene (6 bases). V shed 2 bases and J shed 7 bases, with 12 bases lying between them. Germline V gives CDR1 MNHEY, CDR2 SVGEGT. The CDR3 runs to 14 residues. CDR3 bases: TGTGCCAGCAGTTACCTGGGGCAGGGGCAGCCCCAGCATTTT. Translation gives CASSYLGQGQPQHF.

J is TRBJ1-4 and V is TRBV3-1; TRBD1 aligns across 9 bases. Unmatched junction bases numbered 3, after V lost 1 base and J lost 3 bases. Germline V lookup: CDR1 LGHDT, CDR2 YNNKEL (reference sequence). The CDR3 totals 16 residues. The CDR3 nucleotides read TGTGCCAGCAGCCAAGCACAGGGGGCGCCTAATGAAAAACTGTTTTTT. Its protein product is CASSQAQGAPNEKLFF.

The chain couples TRBV27 to TRBJ1-6, with D possibly matching TRBD1 (5 bases). The CDR3 length is 16 residues. Germline V gene data show CDR1 as MNHEY and CDR2 as SMNVEV (reference sequence). Trimming pared 3 bases from V and 9 bases from J, leaving 18 bases between. CDR3 bases: TGTGCCAGCAGTTTTTCCCTAGGGGCCGTGGGTTCACCCCTCCACTTT. Its protein product is CASSFSLGAVGSPLHF.

This clonotype was found a few times. This chain joins TRBV6-5 and TRBJ2-7, with D hard to call. This CDR3 is 15 amino acids long. Trimming removed 2 bases at V and 2 bases at J, with 13 bases between. CDR1 MNHEY and CDR2 SVGAGI come from the germline V gene. The CDR3 DNA follows: TGTGCCAGCAGTTACCCAGGCAAGGCAGCCTACGAGCAGTACTTC. Residues: CASSYPGKAAYEQYF.

This clonotype was picked up many times. The rearrangement uses TRBV12-3 or TRBV12-4 and TRBJ2-7, with no clear D. This CDR3 region has 15 residues. The V end lost 3 bases, the J end lost 5 bases, and 17 bases lay between the germline ends. The chain's CDR3 is CASSFSWEHNDEQYF. The CDR3 nucleotides read TGTGCCAGCAGTTTTTCGTGGGAACACAACGACGAGCAGTACTTC.

This chain joins TRBV15 and TRBJ1-2; the match to TRBD1 covers 8 bases. This CDR3 has 17 residues. V shed 2 bases, J shed 5 bases, and the junction held 13 bases outside the gene matches. From germline, CDR1 is LNHNV and CDR2 YYDKDF (reference sequence). CDR3 DNA: TGTGCCACCAGCAGAAAATACGGACAGGGTGGAATTTATGGCTACACCTTC. Its protein product is CATSRKYGQGGIYGYTF.

V gene TRBV3-1 combines with J gene TRBJ2-7; tentatively, D is TRBD2 (5 bases). Germline V gene lookup returns CDR1 LGHDT and CDR2 YNNKEL (reference sequence). V was cut by 1 base and J by 3 bases, with 10 bases left in between. The CDR3 consists of 14 residues. CDR3 sequence reads: CASSQGGGLYEQYF. DNA for the CDR3: TGTGCCAGCAGCCAAGGAGGTGGACTCTACGAGCAGTACTTC.

This chain uses TRBV4-2 with TRBJ1-4, with 8 bases matching TRBD1. Trimming cost V 3 bases and J 11 bases; bases outside gene matches: 5. Germline CDR1 is LGHNA and CDR2 is YNFKEQ. The CDR3 sequence is 13 residues long. The CDR3 coding sequence is TGTGCCAGCAGCCATGACAGGGGTGGTAAACTGTTTTTT. Its protein product is CASSHDRGGKLFF.

This chain joins TRBV6-1 and TRBJ2-5; 7 bases match TRBD1. The V gene's germline CDR1 is MNHNS and CDR2 SASEGT. Losses at the gene ends were 6 bases for V and 4 bases for J; bases not matched to a gene: 14. The CDR3 runs 16 residues. The CDR3 nucleotides read TGTGCCAGCAGAACCACCCGCAGGGGGTTGGCAGAGACCCAGTACTTC. Its translation: CASRTTRRGLAETQYF.

The chain is built from TRBV18 and TRBJ1-1, with 8 bases identical to TRBD1. With 5 bases clipped from V and 3 bases from J, the junction kept 8 bases outside the gene matches. CDR3 length equals 15 residues. The V gene's germline CDR1 is KGHSH and CDR2 LQKENI. The CDR3 DNA reads TGTGCCAGCTCAACCCAGGGGGCAGCGGACACTGAAGCTTTCTTT. Residues: CASSTQGAADTEAFF.

This clonotype occurred many times. Because the CDR3's place on the DNA is in doubt, the DNA is left out and the CDR3 is given as listed by TCRdb. CDR3 sequence: CASSSSGPKETQYF. The rearrangement joins TRBV28 to TRBJ2-5. CDR1 MDHEN and CDR2 SYDVKM come from the germline V gene. Both ends counted, the CDR3 spans 14 residues.